The 28 T cell receptor beta chains listed next were all sequenced from one sample in a study of blood T cell repertoires in COVID-19 (dated by TCRdb to 2018 to 2021). Library construction relied on the immunoSEQ multiplex PCR assay. This is the immuneACCESS table as TCRdb keeps it, with only in-frame sequences that have V and J called. A part of the clones is gone; compared with another copy, unresolved V genes explain less than half, and the rest is unexplained. Here the sample has roughly 130,000 clones; less than 90% occur a single time. The ten largest clones capture approximately 3.5% of the sample. Sequencing was done on a sample of PBMCs or T cells enriched from blood (not recorded which). All receptors come from a woman in her twenties or thirties who had recovered from COVID-19.

The chain carries TRBV15 and TRBJ2-6, with D possibly being TRBD1 (6 bases). The CDR3 consists of 20 residues. The V gene lost 0 bases and the J gene lost 2 bases, with 20 bases spanning the gap. Germline-derived CDR1 and CDR2 are LNHNV and YYDKDF (reference sequence). The CDR3 is CATSRDLDTGQFPGANVLTF. The CDR3 DNA follows: TGTGCCACCAGCAGAGATCTCGACACAGGGCAATTCCCTGGGGCCAACGTCCTGACTTTC.

CDR3 residues: CASSLLQGAPYEQYF. CDR3 coding DNA: TGTGCCAGCAGTTTATTACAGGGGGCCCCCTACGAGCAGTACTTC. The chain employs TRBV28 and TRBJ2-7; 9 nucleotides match TRBD1. The CDR3 has 15 amino acids. Trimming took 1 base from V and 2 from J; bases not matched to a gene: 3. Per germline, CDR1 MDHEN and CDR2 SYDVKM.

This clone was seen a few times. This rearrangement joins TRBV5-8 to TRBJ1-1, with D perhaps TRBD1 (5 bases). V shed 4 bases and J shed 4 bases, with 20 bases lying between them. The CDR3 runs to 16 residues. Germline assignment: CDR1 SGHTS and CDR2 YDEGEE. The CDR3 protein is CASSPMGGKGSTEAFF. The DNA of the CDR3 is TGTGCCAGCAGCCCTATGGGCGGGAAGGGGTCCACTGAAGCTTTCTTT.

CDR3 residues: CASSPRTGWPGELFF. The CDR3, as DNA: TGTGCCAGCAGCCCCAGGACAGGGTGGCCCGGGGAGCTGTTTTTT. The gene calls are TRBV7-3 and TRBJ2-2; 8 positions match TRBD1. The germline CDR1 and CDR2 sequences are SGHTA and FQGTGA. CDR3 length equals 15 residues. Trimming took 5 bases from V and 6 from J; bases not matched to a gene: 8. Full variable domain (outside the CDR3, taken from reference TRBV7-3 and TRBJ2-2): GAGVSQTPSNKVTEKGKYVELRCDPISGHTALYWYRQSLGQGPEFLIYFQGTGAADDSGLPNDRFFAVRPEGSVSTLKIQRTERGDSAVYLCASSPRTGWPGELFFGEGSRLTVL.

V and J are TRBV19 and TRBJ1-1, with D tentatively TRBD1 (5 bases). There are 15 residues in the CDR3. The V and J ends lost 4 bases and 3 bases respectively, with 15 bases between them. Germline values: CDR1 LNHDA, CDR2 SQIVND (reference sequence). CDR3 residues: CASSTTGSWYTEAFF. For the CDR3, the DNA is TGTGCCAGTAGTACAACAGGATCCTGGTACACTGAAGCTTTCTTT.

V and J are TRBV12-5 and TRBJ2-1; no clear D gene. V was clipped by 1 base and J by 2 bases, with 6 bases between them. The CDR3 has 14 residues. Germline values: CDR1 LGHNT, CDR2 FRNRAP. The chain's CDR3 is CASGLGLAYNEQFF. The CDR3 region has the DNA TGTGCTAGTGGTTTGGGGCTAGCCTACAATGAGCAGTTCTTC.

This clone was detected a few times. V and J are TRBV6-5 and TRBJ2-7; unclear D gene. The CDR3 totals 14 residues. Trimming left V 2 bases short and J 3 bases short, with 11 bases between. Germline-derived CDR1 and CDR2 are MNHEY and SVGAGI. This CDR3 is CASSYHGRYYEQYF. In DNA, the CDR3 is TGTGCCAGCAGTTACCATGGTCGCTACTACGAGCAGTACTTC.

The chain links TRBV7-2 to TRBJ1-2, with D perhaps matching TRBD1 (6 bases). Trimming cost V 2 bases and J 4 bases, with 11 bases left between them. Per germline, CDR1 SGHTA and CDR2 FQGNSA. This CDR3 is built from 14 residues. CDR3 loop: CASSLTGKSYGYTF. As DNA, the CDR3 is TGTGCCAGCAGCTTAACAGGGAAGAGCTATGGCTACACCTTC.

The chain couples TRBV6-1 to TRBJ1-2, with D perhaps matching TRBD1 (6 bases). Trimming took 3 bases from V and 6 from J, leaving 17 bases between them. The CDR3 length is 15 residues. Germline loops: CDR1 MNHNS, CDR2 SASEGT. CDR3 bases: TGTGCCAGCAGTGACCCCATAGACAGGCCGCATGGCTACACCTTC. Its protein is CASSDPIDRPHGYTF.

The rearrangement uses TRBV19 and TRBJ2-4; 13 nucleotides match TRBD2. Trimming at V came to 2 bases and at J to 0 bases, leaving 10 bases not matched to a gene. This CDR3 region has 20 residues. Germline CDR1 is LNHDA and CDR2 is SQIVND (reference sequence). The CDR3 region has the DNA TGTGCCAGTAGTATAACACCCGGGACTAGCGGGAACCTAGCCAAAAACATTCAGTACTTC. Its protein is CASSITPGTSGNLAKNIQYF. Full variable domain (missing parts from reference TRBV19 and TRBJ2-4): DGGITQSPKYLFRKEGQNVTLSCEQNLNHDAMYWYRQDPGQGLRLIYYSQIVNDFQKGDIAEGYSVSREKKESFPLTVTSAQKNPTAFYLCASSITPGTSGNLAKNIQYFGAGTRLSVL.

This chain's CDR3 is CASSYGTSGNEQFF. CDR3 DNA sequence: TGTGCCAGCAGTTACGGGACTAGCGGCAATGAGCAGTTCTTC. The rearrangement links TRBV6-2 or TRBV6-3 to TRBJ2-1; 11 positions agree with TRBD2. This CDR3 spans 14 amino acids. The germline V gene has CDR1 MNHEY and CDR2 SVGEGT. The trim removed 2 bases at V and 6 bases at J, leaving 0 bases unmatched.

The chain uses TRBV28 and TRBJ1-4, with TRBD1 identical over 11 bases. This CDR3 has 15 amino acids. Trimming removed 6 bases from V and 5 bases from J; junction bases left unmatched: 5. Germline V gene lookup returns CDR1 MDHEN and CDR2 SYDVKM. The CDR3 region has the DNA TGTGCCAGCAGGGGACAGGGGGGCTGGAATGAAAAACTGTTTTTT. Encoded protein: CASRGQGGWNEKLFF.

This rearrangement joins TRBV28 to TRBJ1-5, with TRBD1 matching over 7 bases. Germline trimming cut 3 bases from V and 0 bases from J; bases unmatched to any gene: 14. The CDR3 spans 19 residues. The V gene's germline CDR1 is MDHEN and CDR2 SYDVKM. The CDR3: CASSFKGAGVGNSNQPQHF. In nucleotides, the CDR3 is TGTGCCAGCAGTTTCAAGGGGGCAGGGGTGGGGAATAGCAATCAGCCCCAGCATTTT.

The chain is built from TRBV7-3 and TRBJ1-6, with 8 bases matching TRBD1. V was clipped by 1 base and J by 9 bases; unmatched bases: 5. Germline V lookup: CDR1 SGHTA, CDR2 FQGTGA. This CDR3 comprises 15 residues. The CDR3 DNA reads TGTGCCAGCAGCTTAAACGACAGGGGAGGTTCACCCCTCCACTTT. This sequence encodes CASSLNDRGGSPLHF.

The chain uses TRBV2 and TRBJ2-2, with TRBD2 matching over 9 bases. This CDR3 has 15 amino acids. Germline CDR1 is SNHLY and CDR2 is FYNNEI. Germline trimming cut 6 bases from V and 5 bases from J; bases unmatched to any gene: 7. The CDR3 here is CASRSLAGRTGELFF. CDR3 nucleotides: TGTGCCAGCAGGTCTCTAGCGGGACGAACCGGGGAGCTGTTTTTT.

J is TRBJ2-3 and V is TRBV28; D is unresolved. The germline V and J ends were trimmed by 2 bases and 3 bases, with 12 bases remaining between them. Germline-derived CDR1 and CDR2 are MDHEN and SYDVKM. The CDR3 contains 15 residues. In DNA, the CDR3 is TGTGCCAGCAGTTTAAACGGGTTGTCGACAGATACGCAGTATTTT. Protein: CASSLNGLSTDTQYF.

The chain joins TRBV5-4 to TRBJ1-2; 7 bases match TRBD1. The CDR3 is 14 amino acids. Unmatched junction bases numbered 5, after V lost 0 bases and J lost 6 bases. The germline CDR1 and CDR2 sequences are SGHNT and YYREEE (reference sequence). The CDR3 DNA reads as TGTGCCAGCAGCTTGGCCAACAGGGGTCATGGCTACACCTTC. Translation: CASSLANRGHGYTF.

The chain recombines TRBV2 with TRBJ2-3; 7 bases fit TRBD2. Germline trimming cut 6 bases from V and 7 bases from J; bases unmatched to any gene: 10. There are 14 residues in the CDR3. Germline V gene lookup returns CDR1 SNHLY and CDR2 FYNNEI. In nucleotides, the CDR3 is TGTGCCAGCAGCACCCCTACTAGCGACAATACGCAGTATTTT. It codes for CASSTPTSDNTQYF.

The rearrangement uses TRBV2 and TRBJ1-1; 7 bases are a match to TRBD1. The CDR3 totals 14 residues. Trimming cost V 8 bases and J 3 bases; bases outside gene matches: 9. Germline assignment: CDR1 SNHLY and CDR2 FYNNEI. CDR3 sequence (DNA): TGTGCCAGCCGACAGGGTGTGGGGTACACTGAAGCTTTCTTT. Amino acid sequence: CASRQGVGYTEAFF.

The table lists this clone with a count of one. V is TRBV19 and J is TRBJ2-7, with TRBD2 matching over 12 bases. The CDR3 sequence is 14 residues long. The germline V gene encodes CDR1 LNHDA and CDR2 SQIVND (reference sequence). The trim removed 9 bases at V and 2 bases at J, leaving 5 bases unmatched. The CDR3 DNA sequence: TGTGCCAGCTCCCGGACTAGCGGGGCCTACGAGCAGTACTTC. Amino acid sequence: CASSRTSGAYEQYF.

The CDR3 region is CASTYSGRTYEQYF. The CDR3 DNA sequence: TGTGCCAGCACTTATAGCGGGAGGACTTACGAGCAGTACTTC. The V gene is TRBV27, the J gene TRBJ2-7, with 10 bases matching TRBD2. The CDR3 contains 14 residues. The germline V gene encodes CDR1 MNHEY and CDR2 SMNVEV (reference sequence). Trimming cost V 7 bases and J 4 bases; bases outside gene matches: 7.

This chain uses TRBV28 with TRBJ1-6; D gene unclear. V lost 6 bases, J lost 2 bases, and 8 bases lay in between. Germline CDR1 reads MDHEN; CDR2 reads SYDVKM. There are 14 residues in the CDR3. In DNA, the CDR3 is TGTGCCAGCAGCGGGGTGACCTATAATTCACCCCTCCACTTT. This codes for CASSGVTYNSPLHF.

CDR3 nucleotides: TGTGCCAGCAGTTCCGCGGGGGGCTACACCTTC. Its protein product is CASSSAGGYTF. V and J are TRBV28 and TRBJ1-2; unclear D gene. Germline CDR1 and CDR2: MDHEN and SYDVKM. Trimming removed 4 bases at V and 8 bases at J, with 8 bases between. The CDR3 has 11 residues.

This rearrangement joins TRBV6-2 or TRBV6-3 to TRBJ1-2, with TRBD1 as a possible D gene (6 bases). V was clipped by 2 bases and J by 4 bases, with 11 bases between them. Per the germline V gene, CDR1 is MNHEY and CDR2 is SVGEGT. CDR3 length equals 14 residues. The CDR3 DNA sequence: TGTGCCAGCAGTTACGGACAGCAAGTCTATGGCTACACCTTC. The encoded protein is CASSYGQQVYGYTF.

This clone appeared once. The chain carries TRBV4-2 and TRBJ1-5, with D maybe TRBD1 (5 bases). CDR3 length: 14 residues. CDR1 is LGHNA and CDR2 is YNFKEQ in the germline V gene. Deletions cut 1 base from V and 16 bases from J, with 20 bases between. The CDR3 spells CASSQGGRLDPVHF. In DNA form, the CDR3 reads TGTGCCAGCAGCCAAGGGGGCAGGCTGGATCCTGTCCATTTT.

The chain joins TRBV5-1 to TRBJ2-7; D ambiguous. Trimming removed 3 bases at V and 5 bases at J, with 12 bases between. This CDR3 region has 13 residues. The germline V gene has CDR1 SGHRS and CDR2 YFSETQ. As DNA, the CDR3 is TGCGCCAGCAGCTCCGCCGCACTCCACGAGCAGTACTTC. Translated, it gives CASSSAALHEQYF.

The chain uses TRBV4-2 and TRBJ2-1; TRBD2 matches 10 bases. The germline V gene encodes CDR1 LGHNA and CDR2 YNFKEQ. The CDR3 has 17 amino acids. J lost 2 bases, V lost 0 bases, and 4 bases had no gene match. The CDR3 DNA follows: TGTGCCAGCAGCCAAGATCCTAGCGGGAGCCCCTACAATGAGCAGTTCTTC. Its protein product is CASSQDPSGSPYNEQFF.

This sequence joins TRBV5-1 and TRBJ2-2; possibly TRBD2 for D (6 bases). CDR1 is SGHRS, CDR2 YFSETQ, per germline. This CDR3 region has 19 residues. Trimming cost V 4 bases and J 0 bases, with 22 bases left between them. The CDR3 nucleotides are TGCGCCAGCAGCACCCCTGGGACTCGTCAGGTTCCGAACACCGGGGAGCTGTTTTTT. This gives the protein CASSTPGTRQVPNTGELFF.